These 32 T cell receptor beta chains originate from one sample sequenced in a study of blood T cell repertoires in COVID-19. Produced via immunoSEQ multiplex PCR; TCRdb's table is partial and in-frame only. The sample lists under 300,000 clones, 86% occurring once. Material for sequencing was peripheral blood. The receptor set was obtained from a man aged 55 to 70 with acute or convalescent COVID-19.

CDR3: CASGSRLQGPLDTQYF. CDR3 bases: TGTGCCAGCGGTAGCCGATTACAGGGGCCCTTAGATACGCAGTATTTT. This chain joins TRBV28 and TRBJ2-3, with 7 bases identical to TRBD1. The germline V gene has CDR1 MDHEN and CDR2 SYDVKM. Trimming cost V 8 bases and J 5 bases; bases outside gene matches: 16. This CDR3 has 16 amino acids.

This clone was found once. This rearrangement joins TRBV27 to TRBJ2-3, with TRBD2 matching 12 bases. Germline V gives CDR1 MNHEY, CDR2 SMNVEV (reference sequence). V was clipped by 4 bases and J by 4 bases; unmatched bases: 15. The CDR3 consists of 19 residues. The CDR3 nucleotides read TGTGCCAGCAGTTCCATAAGACTAGCGGGAGAGGTCGGCGCAGATACGCAGTATTTT. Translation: CASSSIRLAGEVGADTQYF.

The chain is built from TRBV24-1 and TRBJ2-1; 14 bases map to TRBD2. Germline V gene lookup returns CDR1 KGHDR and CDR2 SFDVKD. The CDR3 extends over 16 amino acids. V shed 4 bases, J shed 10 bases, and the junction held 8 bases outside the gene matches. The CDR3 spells CATSDQGTSGSYEQFF. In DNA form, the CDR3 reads TGTGCCACCAGTGACCAAGGGACTAGCGGGAGTTACGAGCAGTTCTTC.

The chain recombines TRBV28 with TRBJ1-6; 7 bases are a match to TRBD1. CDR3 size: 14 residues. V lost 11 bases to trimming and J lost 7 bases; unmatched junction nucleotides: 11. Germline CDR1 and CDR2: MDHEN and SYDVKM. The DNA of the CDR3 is TGTGCCGGCTCCTCCGACAGGGAGAATTCACCCCTCCACTTT. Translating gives CAGSSDRENSPLHF.

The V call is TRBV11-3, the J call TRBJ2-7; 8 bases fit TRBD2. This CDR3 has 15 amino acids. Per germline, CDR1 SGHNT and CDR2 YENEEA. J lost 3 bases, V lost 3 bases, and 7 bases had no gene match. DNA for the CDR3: TGTGCCAGCAGCTTTGGAGCGGGAGAAATCTACGAGCAGTACTTC. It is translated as CASSFGAGEIYEQYF.

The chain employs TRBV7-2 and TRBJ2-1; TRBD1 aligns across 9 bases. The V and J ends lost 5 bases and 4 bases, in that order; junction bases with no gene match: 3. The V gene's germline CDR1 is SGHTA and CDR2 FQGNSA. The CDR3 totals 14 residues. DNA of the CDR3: TGTGCCAGCAGCCGGGACAGGGATTACAATGAGCAGTTCTTC. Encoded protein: CASSRDRDYNEQFF.

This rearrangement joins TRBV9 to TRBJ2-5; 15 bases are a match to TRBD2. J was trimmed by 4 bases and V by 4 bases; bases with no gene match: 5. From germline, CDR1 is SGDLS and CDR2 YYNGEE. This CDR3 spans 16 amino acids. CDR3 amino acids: CASSHPGLAGGETQYF. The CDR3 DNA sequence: TGTGCCAGCAGCCATCCGGGACTAGCGGGAGGAGAGACCCAGTACTTC.

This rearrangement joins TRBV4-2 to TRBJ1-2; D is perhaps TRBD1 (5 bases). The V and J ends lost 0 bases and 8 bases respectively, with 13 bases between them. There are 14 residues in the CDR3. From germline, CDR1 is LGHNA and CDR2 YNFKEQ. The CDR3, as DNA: TGTGCCAGCAGCCAAGATCGGGACTTGAAGGGCTACACCTTC. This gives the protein CASSQDRDLKGYTF.

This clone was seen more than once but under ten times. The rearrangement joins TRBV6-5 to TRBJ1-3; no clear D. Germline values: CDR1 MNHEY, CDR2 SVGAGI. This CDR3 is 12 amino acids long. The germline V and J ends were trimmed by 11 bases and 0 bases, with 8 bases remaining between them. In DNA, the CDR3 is TGTGCCTCCTATTCCTCTGGAAACACCATATATTTT. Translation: CASYSSGNTIYF.

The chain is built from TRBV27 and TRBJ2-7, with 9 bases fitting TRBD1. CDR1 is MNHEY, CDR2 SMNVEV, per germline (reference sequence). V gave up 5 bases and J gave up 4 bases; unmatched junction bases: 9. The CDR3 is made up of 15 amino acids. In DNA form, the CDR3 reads TGTGCCAGCAGTATGGGGACAGGGAATAGGTACGAGCAGTACTTC. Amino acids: CASSMGTGNRYEQYF.

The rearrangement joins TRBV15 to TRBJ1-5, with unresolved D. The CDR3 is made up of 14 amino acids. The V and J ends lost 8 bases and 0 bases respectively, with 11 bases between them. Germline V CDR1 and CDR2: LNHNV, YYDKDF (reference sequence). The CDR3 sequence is CATGEMYSNQPQHF. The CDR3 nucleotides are TGTGCCACCGGGGAGATGTATAGCAATCAGCCCCAGCATTTT. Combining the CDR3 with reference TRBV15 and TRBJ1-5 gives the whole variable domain DAMVIQNPRYQVTQFGKPVTLSCSQTLNHNVMYWYQQKSSQAPKLLFHYYDKDFNNEADTPDNFQSRRPNTSFCFLDIRSPGLGDTAMYLCATGEMYSNQPQHFGDGTRLSIL.

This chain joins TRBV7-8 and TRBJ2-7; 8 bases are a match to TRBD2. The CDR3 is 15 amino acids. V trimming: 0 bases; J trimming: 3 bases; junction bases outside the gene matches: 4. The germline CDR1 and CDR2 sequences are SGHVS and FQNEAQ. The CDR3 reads CASSLAALAGYEQYF. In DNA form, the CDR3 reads TGTGCCAGCAGCTTAGCGGCGCTAGCGGGCTACGAGCAGTACTTC.

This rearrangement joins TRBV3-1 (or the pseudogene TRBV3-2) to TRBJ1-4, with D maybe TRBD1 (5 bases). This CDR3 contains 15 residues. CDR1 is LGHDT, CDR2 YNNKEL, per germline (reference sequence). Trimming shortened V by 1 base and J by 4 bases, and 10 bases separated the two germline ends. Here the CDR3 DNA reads TGTGCCAGCAGCCAAGGTCAGGGAGGTAATGAAAAACTGTTTTTT. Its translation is CASSQGQGGNEKLFF.

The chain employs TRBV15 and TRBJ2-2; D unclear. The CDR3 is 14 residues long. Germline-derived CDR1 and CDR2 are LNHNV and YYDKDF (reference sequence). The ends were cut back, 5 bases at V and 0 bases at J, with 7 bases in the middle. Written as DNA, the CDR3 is TGTGCCACCAGCCTGCGGACGAACACCGGGGAGCTGTTTTTT. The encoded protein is CATSLRTNTGELFF.

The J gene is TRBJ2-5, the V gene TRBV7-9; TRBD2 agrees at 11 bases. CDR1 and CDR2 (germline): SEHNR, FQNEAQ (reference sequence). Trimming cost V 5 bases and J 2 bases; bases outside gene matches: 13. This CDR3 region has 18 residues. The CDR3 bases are TGTGCCAGCAGCCCCCCCGCCTACGGGACTAGCGGACAAGAGACCCAGTACTTC. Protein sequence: CASSPPAYGTSGQETQYF. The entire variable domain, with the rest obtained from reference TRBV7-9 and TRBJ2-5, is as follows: DTGVSQNPRHKITKRGQNVTFRCDPISEHNRLYWYRQTLGQGPEFLTYFQNEAQLEKSRLLSDRFSAERPKGSFSTLEIQRTEQGDSAMYLCASSPPAYGTSGQETQYFGPGTRLLVL.

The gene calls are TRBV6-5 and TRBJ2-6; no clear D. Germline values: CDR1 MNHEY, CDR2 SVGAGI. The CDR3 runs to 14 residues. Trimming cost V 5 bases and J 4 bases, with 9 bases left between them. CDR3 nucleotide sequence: TGTGCCAGCAGTCCTCTTTCGGGGGCCAACGTCCTGACTTTC. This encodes CASSPLSGANVLTF.

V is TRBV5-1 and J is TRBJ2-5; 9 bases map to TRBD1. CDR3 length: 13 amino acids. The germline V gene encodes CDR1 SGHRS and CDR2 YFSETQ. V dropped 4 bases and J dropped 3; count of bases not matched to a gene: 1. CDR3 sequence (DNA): TGCGCCAGCAGCAGGGACAGGGAAGAGACCCAGTACTTC. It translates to CASSRDREETQYF.

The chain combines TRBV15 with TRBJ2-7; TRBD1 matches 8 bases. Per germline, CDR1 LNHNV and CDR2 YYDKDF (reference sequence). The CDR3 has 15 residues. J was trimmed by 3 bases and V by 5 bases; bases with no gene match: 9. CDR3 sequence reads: CATSVTRQGFYEQYF. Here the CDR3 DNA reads TGTGCCACCAGCGTCACGAGACAGGGGTTCTACGAGCAGTACTTC.

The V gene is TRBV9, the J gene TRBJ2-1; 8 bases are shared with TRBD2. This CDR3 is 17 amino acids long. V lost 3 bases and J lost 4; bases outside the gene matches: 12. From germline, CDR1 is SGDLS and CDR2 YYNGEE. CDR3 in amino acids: CASSAVPREDWYNEQFF. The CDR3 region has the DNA TGTGCCAGCAGCGCGGTTCCGCGGGAGGATTGGTACAATGAGCAGTTCTTC.

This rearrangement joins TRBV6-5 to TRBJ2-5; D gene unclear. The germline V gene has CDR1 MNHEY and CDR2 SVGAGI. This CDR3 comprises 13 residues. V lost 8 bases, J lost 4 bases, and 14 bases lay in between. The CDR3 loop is CASCRSRGETQYF. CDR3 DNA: TGTGCCAGCTGTAGGTCTAGAGGAGAGACCCAGTACTTC.

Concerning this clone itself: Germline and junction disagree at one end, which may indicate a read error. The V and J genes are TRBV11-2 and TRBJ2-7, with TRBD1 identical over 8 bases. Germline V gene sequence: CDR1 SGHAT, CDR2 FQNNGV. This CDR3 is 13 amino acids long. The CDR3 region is CASSAGTGPVGHF. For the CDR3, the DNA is TGTGCCAGCAGCGCCGGGACAGGACCCGTGGGGCACTTC. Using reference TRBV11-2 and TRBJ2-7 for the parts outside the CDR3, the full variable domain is EAGVAQSPRYKIIEKRQSVAFWCNPISGHATLYWYQQILGQGPKLLIQFQNNGVVDDSQLPKDRFSAERLKGVDSTLKIQPAKLEDSAVYLCASSAGTGPVGHFGPGTRLTVT.

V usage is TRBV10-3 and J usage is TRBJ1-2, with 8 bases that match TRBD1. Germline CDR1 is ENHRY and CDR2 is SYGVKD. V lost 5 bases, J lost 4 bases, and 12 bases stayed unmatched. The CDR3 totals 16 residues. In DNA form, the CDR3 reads TGTGCCATCAGTTCCCCACGGACAGGGCCCTTCTATGGCTACACCTTC. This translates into CAISSPRTGPFYGYTF.

CDR3 sequence (DNA): TGTGCCAGTAGTCCGACAGGGGCGGCCTACGAGCAGTACTTC. Amino acid sequence: CASSPTGAAYEQYF. The chain couples TRBV19 to TRBJ2-7, with 8 bases that match TRBD1. This CDR3 region has 14 residues. Germline-derived CDR1 and CDR2 are LNHDA and SQIVND (reference sequence). The ends lost 5 bases at V and 2 bases at J; junction bases unmatched: 5.

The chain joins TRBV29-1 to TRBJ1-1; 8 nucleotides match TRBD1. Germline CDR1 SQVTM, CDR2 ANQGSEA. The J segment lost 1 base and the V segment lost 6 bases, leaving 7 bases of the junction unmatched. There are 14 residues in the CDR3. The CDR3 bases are TGCAGCGTCCAACAGACAGGGGCGAACACTGAAGCTTTCTTT. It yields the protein CSVQQTGANTEAFF.

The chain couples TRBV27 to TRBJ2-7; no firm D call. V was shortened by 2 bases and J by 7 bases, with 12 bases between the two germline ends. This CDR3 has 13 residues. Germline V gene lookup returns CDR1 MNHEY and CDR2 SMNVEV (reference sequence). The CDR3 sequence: CASSLRRSLEQYF. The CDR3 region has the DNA TGTGCCAGCAGTTTAAGACGGAGCTTGGAGCAGTACTTC.

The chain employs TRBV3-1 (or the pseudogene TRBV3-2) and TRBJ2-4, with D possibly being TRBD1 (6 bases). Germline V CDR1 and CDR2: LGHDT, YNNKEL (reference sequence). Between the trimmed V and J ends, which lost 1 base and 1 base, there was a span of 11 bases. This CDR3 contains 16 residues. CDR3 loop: CASSQVSGEAKNIQYF. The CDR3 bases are TGTGCCAGCAGCCAAGTGTCAGGGGAGGCCAAAAACATTCAGTACTTC.

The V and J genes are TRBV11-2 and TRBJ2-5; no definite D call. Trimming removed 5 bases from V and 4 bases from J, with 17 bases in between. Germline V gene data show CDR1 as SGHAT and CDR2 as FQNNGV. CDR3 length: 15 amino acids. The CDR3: CASSPFRGVSETQYF. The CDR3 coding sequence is TGTGCCAGCAGCCCCTTTAGAGGAGTATCAGAGACCCAGTACTTC.

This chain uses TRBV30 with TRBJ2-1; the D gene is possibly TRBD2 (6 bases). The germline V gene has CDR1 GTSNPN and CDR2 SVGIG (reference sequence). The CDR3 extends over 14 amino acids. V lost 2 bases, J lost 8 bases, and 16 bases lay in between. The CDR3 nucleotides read TGTGCCTGGAGTATCGGAGGGTTGGGGGATGAGCAGTTCTTC. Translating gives CAWSIGGLGDEQFF.

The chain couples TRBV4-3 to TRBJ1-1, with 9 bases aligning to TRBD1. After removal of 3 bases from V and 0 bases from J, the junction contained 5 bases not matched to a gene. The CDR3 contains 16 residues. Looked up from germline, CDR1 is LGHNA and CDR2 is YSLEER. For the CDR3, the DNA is TGCGCCAGCAGCCACGGGACAGGGCGCATGAACACTGAAGCTTTCTTT. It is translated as CASSHGTGRMNTEAFF.

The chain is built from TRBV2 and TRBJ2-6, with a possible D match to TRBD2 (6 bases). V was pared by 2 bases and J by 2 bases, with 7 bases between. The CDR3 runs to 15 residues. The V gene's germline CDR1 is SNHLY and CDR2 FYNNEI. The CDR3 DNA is TGTGCCAGCAGTGAATGGGGGGCTGGGGCCAACGTCCTGACTTTC. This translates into CASSEWGAGANVLTF.

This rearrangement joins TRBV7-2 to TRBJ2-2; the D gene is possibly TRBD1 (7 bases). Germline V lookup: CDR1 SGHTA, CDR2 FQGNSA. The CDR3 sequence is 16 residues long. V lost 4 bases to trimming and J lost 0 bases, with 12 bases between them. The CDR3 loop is CASSSRGTANTGELFF. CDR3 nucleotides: TGTGCCAGCAGCTCCCGGGGGACAGCGAACACCGGGGAGCTGTTTTTT. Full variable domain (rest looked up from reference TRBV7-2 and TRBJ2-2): GAGVSQSPSNKVTEKGKDVELRCDPISGHTALYWYRQSLGQGLEFLIYFQGNSAPDKSGLPSDRFSAERTGGSVSTLTIQRTQQEDSAVYLCASSSRGTANTGELFFGEGSRLTVL.

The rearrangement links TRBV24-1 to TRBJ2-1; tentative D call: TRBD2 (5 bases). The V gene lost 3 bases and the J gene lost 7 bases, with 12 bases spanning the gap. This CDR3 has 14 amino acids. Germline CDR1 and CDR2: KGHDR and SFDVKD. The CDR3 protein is CATSDPGLSNEQFF. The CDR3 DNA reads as TGTGCCACCAGTGATCCCGGACTCTCAAATGAGCAGTTCTTC.